This TCR beta chain was found in a study of T cell responses to AZD1222 COVID-19 vaccine (dated by TCRdb to about 2021). About the investigation overall: Because spike-specific TCR depth and breadth did not differ between the two schedules, AZD1222 recipients who got a second dose at roughly 4 weeks were pooled with those who got a second dose at roughly 12 weeks. A total of about 230 trial participants underwent TCR sequencing, of whom roughly 210 received two doses of AZD1222 and about 26 received two doses of the MenACWY control vaccine. Trial participants were enrolled into age subgroups of 18-55, 56-69 and 70-plus years, which contained about 150, 28 and 57 TCR-sequenced participants, respectively.

The CDR3 regions of human TCRbeta chains were subjected to immunosequencing. Processing in the source paper ran as follows. TCRs in the repertoires were matched against a reference library of SARS-CoV-2-specific TCRs that had been generated with the MIRA antigen-specificity platform. Breadth was defined as the fraction of unique TCRs that were SARS-CoV-2-associated, and depth was defined as the fraction of total T cells that were SARS-CoV-2-associated. Each spike-specific TCR was assigned to its reactive spike region and to a CD4 or CD8 class using the MIRA data. Log10-transformed breadth and depth values were compared by one-way ANOVA with Sidak's multiple comparisons tests. TCRdb provides this immuneACCESS table in a form limited to in-frame rearrangements. Some clones are lacking; in checked studies, under half of them reflect an unresolved V gene, and why the rest are absent is not known. V and J calls plus clone size are reproduced from that table; the DNA served to infer D and trimming. In all, the sample holds roughly 160,000 clones, and approximately 91% of those were seen once. In total, the top ten clones hold approximately 5.7% of the sample.

This clone was recorded once. Its recognized antigen is unknown. No base quality information exists; no much larger clone differs at one position. The germline ends are 2 bases apart after V is trimmed by 2 bases and J by 0 bases. The germline V gene supplies CDR1 KGHSH and CDR2 LQKENI. Counted from cysteine to phenylalanine, this CDR3 has 14 amino acids. Only the CDR3 region is kept as DNA, spanning 42 bases read in frame from base 1. What the study reported, not specific to this receptor: The whole spike protein was spanned by vaccine-associated CD4 TCRs, and dominant responses were seen in regions 160-218 and 743-854. Participants were mostly white British and included more females than males, and it was suggested by the authors that clonal diversity may have been underestimated. After two AZD1222 doses, both the breadth and the depth of spike-specific TCRs were significantly higher than at day 0 and than in MenACWY recipients. Because no samples from the day 14 peak response were available, repertoires could be characterized only after the peak T cell response. Reportedly, almost half of the unique spike-specific TCRs recognized epitopes lying outside the regions that are mutated in the B.1.351 and B.1.1.7 variants. The 56-69-year group was small, and its depth increase did not reach significance, likely because of low power. Conclusions about previously exposed vaccinees are limited because only six or seven AZD1222 recipients were SARS-CoV-2 seropositive at baseline.

The sample's time point label, in plain terms: baseline before first vaccination. Samples from vaccinated people were obtained from the UK trials COV001 and COV002, which included a single-blind randomized controlled phase 2/3 trial of AZD1222 (ChAdOx1 nCoV-19) in healthy adults. Trial participant PBMC samples were collected at day 0 and day 28 after the second dose for TCRbeta chain sequencing. This TCR was recovered from an adult in good health. The specimen was peripheral blood, collected on day 0 of AZD1222 vaccination. Rearrangement joined TRBV18 to TRBJ2-6; no D gene call is confident. DNA sequence: TGTGCCAGCTCACCATACTCTGGGGCCAACGTCCTGACTTTC. The resulting protein is CASSPYSGANVLTF.